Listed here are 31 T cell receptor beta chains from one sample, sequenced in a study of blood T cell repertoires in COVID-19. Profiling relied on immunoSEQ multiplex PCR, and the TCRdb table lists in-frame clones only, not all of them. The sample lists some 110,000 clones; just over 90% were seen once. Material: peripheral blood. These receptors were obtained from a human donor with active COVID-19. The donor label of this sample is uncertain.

This chain's CDR3 is CATSPGIGGSHQPQHF. Here the CDR3 DNA reads TGTGCCACCAGCCCAGGGATCGGGGGAAGCCATCAGCCCCAGCATTTT. The chain combines TRBV15 with TRBJ1-5; weak D call: TRBD1 (5 bases). The V end lost 5 bases, the J end lost 5 bases, and 19 bases lay between the germline ends. Germline CDR1 is LNHNV and CDR2 is YYDKDF (reference sequence). The CDR3 is 16 residues long.

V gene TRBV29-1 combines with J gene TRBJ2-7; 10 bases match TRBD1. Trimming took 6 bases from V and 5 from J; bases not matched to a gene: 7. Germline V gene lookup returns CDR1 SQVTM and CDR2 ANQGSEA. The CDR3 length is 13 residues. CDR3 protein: CSVLAGTGDEQYF. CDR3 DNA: TGCAGCGTACTAGCCGGGACAGGGGACGAGCAGTACTTC.

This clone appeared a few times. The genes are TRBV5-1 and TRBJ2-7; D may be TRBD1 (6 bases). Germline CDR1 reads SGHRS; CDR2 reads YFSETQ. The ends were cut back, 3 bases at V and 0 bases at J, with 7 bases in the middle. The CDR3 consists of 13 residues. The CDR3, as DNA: TGCGCCAGCAGCTCGGACAGCTCCTACGAGCAGTACTTC. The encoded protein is CASSSDSSYEQYF. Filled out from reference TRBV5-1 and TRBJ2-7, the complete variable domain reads KAGVTQTPRYLIKTRGQQVTLSCSPISGHRSVSWYQQTPGQGLQFLFEYFSETQRNKGNFPGRFSGRQFSNSRSEMNVSTLELGDSALYLCASSSDSSYEQYFGPGTRLTVT.

CDR3 in DNA: TGCGCCAGCAGTGAACAGGGGGCCTACAATGAGCAGTTCTTC. It specifies CASSEQGAYNEQFF. This chain joins TRBV10-2 and TRBJ2-1, with TRBD1 matching over 8 bases. The germline CDR1 and CDR2 sequences are WSHSY and SAAADI. The CDR3 loop spans 14 amino acids. V shed 3 bases and J 2 bases; nucleotides not matched to a gene: 0.

The CDR3 spells CASSPTGTEQYF. The CDR3 coding sequence is TGTGCCAGCAGCCCGACAGGGACCGAGCAGTACTTC. The chain uses TRBV5-6 and TRBJ2-7; 7 nucleotides agree with TRBD1. This CDR3 has 12 amino acids. From germline, CDR1 is SGHDT and CDR2 YYEEEE. J gave up 6 bases and V 4 bases, and 4 bases lay outside the gene matches.

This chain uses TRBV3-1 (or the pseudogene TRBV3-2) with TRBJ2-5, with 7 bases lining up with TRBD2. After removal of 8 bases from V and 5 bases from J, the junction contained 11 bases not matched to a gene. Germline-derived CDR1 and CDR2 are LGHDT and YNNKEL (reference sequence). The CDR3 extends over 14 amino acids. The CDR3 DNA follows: TGTGCCAGCGCACTAGCTCTCGGGGGGGAGACCCAGTACTTC. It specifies CASALALGGETQYF.

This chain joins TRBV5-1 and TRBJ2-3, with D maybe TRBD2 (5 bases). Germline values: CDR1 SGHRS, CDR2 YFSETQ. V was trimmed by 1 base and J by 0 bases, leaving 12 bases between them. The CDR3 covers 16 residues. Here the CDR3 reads CASSLSLARSTDTQYF. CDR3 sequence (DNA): TGCGCCAGCAGCTTGTCGCTAGCAAGGAGCACAGATACGCAGTATTTT.

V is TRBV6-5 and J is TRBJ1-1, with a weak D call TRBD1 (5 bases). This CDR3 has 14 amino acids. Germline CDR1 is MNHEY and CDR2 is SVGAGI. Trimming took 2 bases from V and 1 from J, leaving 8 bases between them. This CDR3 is CASSYGAENTEAFF. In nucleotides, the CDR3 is TGTGCCAGCAGTTACGGGGCAGAGAACACTGAAGCTTTCTTT.

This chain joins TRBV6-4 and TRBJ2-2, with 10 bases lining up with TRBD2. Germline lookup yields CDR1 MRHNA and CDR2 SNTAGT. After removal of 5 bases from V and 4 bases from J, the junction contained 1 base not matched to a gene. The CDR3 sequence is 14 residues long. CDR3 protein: CASSSGGATGELFF. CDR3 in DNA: TGTGCCAGCAGTAGCGGGGGGGCCACCGGGGAGCTGTTTTTT.

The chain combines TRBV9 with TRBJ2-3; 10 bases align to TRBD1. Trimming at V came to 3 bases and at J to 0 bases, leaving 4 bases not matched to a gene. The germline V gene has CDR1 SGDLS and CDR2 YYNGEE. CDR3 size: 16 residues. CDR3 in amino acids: CASSAGQGGSTDTQYF. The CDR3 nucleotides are TGTGCCAGCAGCGCCGGACAGGGGGGGAGCACAGATACGCAGTATTTT.

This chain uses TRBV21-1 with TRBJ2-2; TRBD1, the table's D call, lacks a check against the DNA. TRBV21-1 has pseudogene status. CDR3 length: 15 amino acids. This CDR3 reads CASSQTQGLGGELFF. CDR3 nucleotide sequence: TGTGCCAGCAGCCAAACACAGGGGCTTGGTGGGGAGCTGTTTTTT.

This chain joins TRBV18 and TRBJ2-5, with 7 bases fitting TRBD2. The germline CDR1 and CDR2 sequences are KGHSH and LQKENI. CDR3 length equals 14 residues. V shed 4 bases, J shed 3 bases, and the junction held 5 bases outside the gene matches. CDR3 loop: CASSRYLAEETQYF. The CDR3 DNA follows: TGTGCCAGCTCACGATATCTAGCGGAAGAGACCCAGTACTTC.

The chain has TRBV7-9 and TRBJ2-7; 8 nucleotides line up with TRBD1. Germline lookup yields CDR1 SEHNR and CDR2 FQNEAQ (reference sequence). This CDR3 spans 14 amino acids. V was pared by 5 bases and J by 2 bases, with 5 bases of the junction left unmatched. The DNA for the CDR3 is TGTGCCAGCAGCCACCGGGACAGGCCCTACGAGCAGTACTTC. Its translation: CASSHRDRPYEQYF.

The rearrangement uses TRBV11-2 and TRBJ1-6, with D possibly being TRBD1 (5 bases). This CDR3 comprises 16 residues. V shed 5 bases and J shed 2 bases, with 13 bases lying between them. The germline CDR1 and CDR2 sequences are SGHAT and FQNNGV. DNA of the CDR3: TGTGCCAGCAGCCGAGGGAGGGGCACCTATAATTCACCCCTCCACTTT. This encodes CASSRGRGTYNSPLHF.

The CDR3: CSASLGRRGTDTQYF. CDR3 in DNA: TGCAGTGCTAGTCTCGGGAGAAGGGGCACAGATACGCAGTATTTT. This chain links TRBV20-1 with TRBJ2-3; tentatively, D is TRBD2 (6 bases). The CDR3 length is 15 residues. Deletions cut 3 bases from V and 1 base from J, with 14 bases between. Per the germline V gene, CDR1 is DFQATT and CDR2 is SNEGSKA (reference sequence).

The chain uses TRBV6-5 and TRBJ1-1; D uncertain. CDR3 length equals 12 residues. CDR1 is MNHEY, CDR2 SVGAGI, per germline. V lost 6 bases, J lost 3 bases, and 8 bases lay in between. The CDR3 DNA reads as TGTGCCAGCAGCCAATCATACACTGAAGCTTTCTTT. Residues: CASSQSYTEAFF.

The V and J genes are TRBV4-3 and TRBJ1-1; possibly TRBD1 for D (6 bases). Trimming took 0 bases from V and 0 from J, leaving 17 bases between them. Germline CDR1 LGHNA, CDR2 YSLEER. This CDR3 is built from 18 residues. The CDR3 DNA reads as TGCGCCAGCAGCCAAGATTCAGGGGCGTGGGGGATGAACACTGAAGCTTTCTTT. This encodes CASSQDSGAWGMNTEAFF.

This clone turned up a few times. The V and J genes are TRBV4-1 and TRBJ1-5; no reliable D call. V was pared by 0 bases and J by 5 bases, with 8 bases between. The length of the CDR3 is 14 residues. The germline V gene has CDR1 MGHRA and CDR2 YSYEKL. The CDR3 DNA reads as TGCGCCAGCAGCCAAGACGAGAGGTATCAGCCCCAGCATTTT. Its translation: CASSQDERYQPQHF.

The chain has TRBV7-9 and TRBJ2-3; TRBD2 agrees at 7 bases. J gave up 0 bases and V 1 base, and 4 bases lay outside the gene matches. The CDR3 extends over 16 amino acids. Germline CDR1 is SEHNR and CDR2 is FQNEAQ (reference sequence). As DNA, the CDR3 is TGTGCCAGCAGCTTAGTTTCGCGGGGGAGCACAGATACGCAGTATTTT. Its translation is CASSLVSRGSTDTQYF.

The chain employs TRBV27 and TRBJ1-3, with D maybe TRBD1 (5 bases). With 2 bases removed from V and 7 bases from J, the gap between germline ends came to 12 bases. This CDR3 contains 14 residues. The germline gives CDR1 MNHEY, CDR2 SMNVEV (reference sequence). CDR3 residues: CASSLGRVGNTIYF. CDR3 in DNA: TGTGCCAGCAGTTTAGGCAGGGTCGGCAACACCATATATTTT.

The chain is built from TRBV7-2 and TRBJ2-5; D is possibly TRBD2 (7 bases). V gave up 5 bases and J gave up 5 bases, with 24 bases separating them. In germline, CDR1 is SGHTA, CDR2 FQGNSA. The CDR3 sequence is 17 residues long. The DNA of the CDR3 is TGTGCCAGCAGCCCCAGGGCGGCGGGGGTAGGGGGGGAGACCCAGTACTTC. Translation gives CASSPRAAGVGGETQYF.

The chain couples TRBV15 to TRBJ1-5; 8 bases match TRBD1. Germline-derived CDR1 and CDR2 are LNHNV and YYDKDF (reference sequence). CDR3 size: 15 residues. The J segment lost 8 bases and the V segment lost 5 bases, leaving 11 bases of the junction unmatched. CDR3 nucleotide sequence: TGTGCCACCAGCTTTGACAGGGGATGGGATGAGCCCCAGCATTTT. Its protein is CATSFDRGWDEPQHF.

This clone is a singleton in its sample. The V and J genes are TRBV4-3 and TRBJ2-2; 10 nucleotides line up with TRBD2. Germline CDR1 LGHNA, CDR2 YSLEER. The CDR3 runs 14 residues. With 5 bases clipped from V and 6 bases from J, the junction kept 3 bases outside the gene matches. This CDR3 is CASSYGLAAGELFF. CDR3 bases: TGCGCCAGCAGCTACGGACTAGCGGCCGGGGAGCTGTTTTTT.

The CDR3: CASILGQVDRAFF. The DNA of the CDR3 is TGTGCCAGCATCCTGGGACAGGTCGATCGTGCTTTCTTT. The chain carries TRBV2 and TRBJ1-1; TRBD1 aligns across 8 bases. In germline, CDR1 is SNHLY, CDR2 FYNNEI. V was pared by 7 bases and J by 11 bases, with 12 bases of the junction left unmatched. The CDR3 is made up of 13 amino acids.

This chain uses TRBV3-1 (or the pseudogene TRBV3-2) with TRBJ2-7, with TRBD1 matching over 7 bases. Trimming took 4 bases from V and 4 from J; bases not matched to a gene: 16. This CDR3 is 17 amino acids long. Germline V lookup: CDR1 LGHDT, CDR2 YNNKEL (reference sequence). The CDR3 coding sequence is TGTGCCAGCAGCCCAACGATCCGGGACAGAGACCCTTACGAGCAGTACTTC. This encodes CASSPTIRDRDPYEQYF.

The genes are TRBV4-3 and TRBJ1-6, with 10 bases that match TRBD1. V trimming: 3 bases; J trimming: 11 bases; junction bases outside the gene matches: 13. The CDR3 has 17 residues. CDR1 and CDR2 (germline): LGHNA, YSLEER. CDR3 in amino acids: CASSHGAGTGEFPPLHF. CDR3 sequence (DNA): TGCGCCAGCAGCCACGGCGCCGGGACAGGGGAATTTCCACCCCTCCACTTT.

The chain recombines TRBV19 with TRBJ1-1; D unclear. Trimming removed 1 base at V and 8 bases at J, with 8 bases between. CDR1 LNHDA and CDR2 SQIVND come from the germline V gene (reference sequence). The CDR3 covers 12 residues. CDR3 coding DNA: TGTGCCAGTAGTATAGGTCTCAGAGAAGCTTTCTTT. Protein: CASSIGLREAFF.

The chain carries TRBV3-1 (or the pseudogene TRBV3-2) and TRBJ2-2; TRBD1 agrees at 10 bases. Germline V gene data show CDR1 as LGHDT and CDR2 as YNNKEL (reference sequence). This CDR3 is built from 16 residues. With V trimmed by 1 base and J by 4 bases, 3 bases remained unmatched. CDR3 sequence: CASSQADRGRTGELFF. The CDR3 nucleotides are TGTGCCAGCAGCCAAGCTGACAGGGGGCGCACCGGGGAGCTGTTTTTT.

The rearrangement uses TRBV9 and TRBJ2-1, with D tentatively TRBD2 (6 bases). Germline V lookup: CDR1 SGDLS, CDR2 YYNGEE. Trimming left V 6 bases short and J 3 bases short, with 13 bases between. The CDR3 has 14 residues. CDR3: CASTPGTFYNEQFF. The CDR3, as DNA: TGTGCCAGCACCCCCGGGACTTTCTACAATGAGCAGTTCTTC.

The chain's CDR3 is CASSPGWGGTSGNTIYF. As DNA, the CDR3 is TGTGCCAGCAGCCCGGGATGGGGGGGAACGTCTGGAAACACCATATATTTT. The chain recombines TRBV5-6 with TRBJ1-3, with TRBD1 as a possible D gene (5 bases). Per germline, CDR1 SGHDT and CDR2 YYEEEE. V was clipped by 4 bases and J by 1 base, with 18 bases between them. The CDR3 contains 17 residues.

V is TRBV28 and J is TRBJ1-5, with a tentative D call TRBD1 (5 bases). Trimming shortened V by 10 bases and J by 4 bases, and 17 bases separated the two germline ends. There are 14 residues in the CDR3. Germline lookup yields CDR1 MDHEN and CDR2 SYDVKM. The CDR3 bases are TGTGCCACCAGGCCGGCAGGGATTAATCAGCCCCAGCATTTT. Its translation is CATRPAGINQPQHF.